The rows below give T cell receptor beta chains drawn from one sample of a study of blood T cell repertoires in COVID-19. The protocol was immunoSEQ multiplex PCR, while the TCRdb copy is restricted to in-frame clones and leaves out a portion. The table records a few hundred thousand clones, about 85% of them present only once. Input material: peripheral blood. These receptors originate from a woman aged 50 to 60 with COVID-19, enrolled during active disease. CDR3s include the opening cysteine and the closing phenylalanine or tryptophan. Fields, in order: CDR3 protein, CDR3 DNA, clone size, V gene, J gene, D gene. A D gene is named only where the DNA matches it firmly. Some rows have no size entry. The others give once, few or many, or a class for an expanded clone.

CASSLDGQGGVAPLHF	TGCGCCAGCAGCTTGGACGGACAGGGGGGAGTAGCACCCCTCCACTTT	NA	TRBV5-1	TRBJ1-6	TRBD1
CASNKRGAISGANVLTF	TGCGCCAGCAATAAGCGGGGGGCGATTTCTGGGGCCAACGTCCTGACTTTC	NA	TRBV10-2	TRBJ2-6	TRBD2
CASSLSPGNTEAFF	TGTGCCAGCAGTTTATCTCCAGGGAACACTGAAGCTTTCTTT	NA	TRBV27	TRBJ1-1	NA
CAWSAGGNSPLHF	TGTGCCTGGAGCGCCGGCGGAAATTCACCCCTCCACTTT	few	TRBV30	TRBJ1-6	NA
CASNPRDREDGYTF	TGTGCCAGTAACCCTCGGGACAGGGAGGATGGCTACACCTTC	NA	TRBV19	TRBJ1-2	TRBD1
CASSSGGHTDTQYF	TGTGCCAGTAGTAGCGGGGGCCACACAGATACGCAGTATTTT	NA	TRBV19	TRBJ2-3	NA
CASSLLLAGGQETQYF	TGTGCCAGCAGCCTTCTTCTAGCGGGGGGACAAGAGACCCAGTACTTC	NA	TRBV7-2	TRBJ2-5	TRBD2
CASSPLTGSTDTQYF	TGTGCCAGCAGCCCCCTGACAGGGAGCACAGATACGCAGTATTTT	NA	TRBV7-2	TRBJ2-3	TRBD1
CASSHDRGRNQPQHF	TGTGCCAGCAGCCATGACAGGGGGCGGAATCAGCCCCAGCATTTT	NA	TRBV7-2	TRBJ1-5	TRBD1
CASSPRGKDTQYF	TGTGCCAGCAGCCCCCGGGGGAAAGATACGCAGTATTTT	NA	TRBV9	TRBJ2-3	NA
CASSLAETGGSSETQYF	TGTGCCAGCAGCTTAGCGGAGACAGGGGGCAGTTCGGAGACCCAGTACTTC	once	TRBV7-6	TRBJ2-5	TRBD1
CASSFLGGSRDSYYNEQFF	TGTGCCAGCAGTTTCTTGGGGGGAAGTCGGGACAGTTATTACAATGAGCAGTTCTTC	NA	TRBV28	TRBJ2-1	NA
CASSLGPPSGGFYEQFF	TGTGCCAGCAGCTTAGGCCCACCCAGCGGGGGGTTCTATGAGCAGTTCTTC	NA	TRBV11-2	TRBJ2-1	TRBD2
CASSLSRDREYEQYF	TGTGCCAGCAGCTTAAGCAGGGACAGGGAGTACGAGCAGTACTTC	NA	TRBV7-2	TRBJ2-7	TRBD1
CASSSRRPGTGELFF	TGTGCCAGCAGTTCGCGAAGGCCGGGCACCGGGGAGCTGTTTTTT	NA	TRBV27	TRBJ2-2	NA
CASSYNQGHYNSPLHF	TGTGCCAGCAGTTATAATCAGGGACACTATAATTCACCCCTCCACTTT	NA	TRBV6-5	TRBJ1-6	NA
CASSQDVLGARGGYTF	TGCGCCAGCAGCCAAGACGTCCTCGGGGCCAGGGGTGGCTACACCTTC	NA	TRBV4-3	TRBJ1-2	NA
CASSLVLADTDTQYF	TGTGCCAGCAGCTTGGTGCTAGCGGACACAGATACGCAGTATTTT	NA	TRBV5-4	TRBJ2-3	TRBD2
CASSSGGISYEQYF	TGTGCCAGCAGTTCGGGGGGGATCTCCTACGAGCAGTACTTC	NA	TRBV27	TRBJ2-7	TRBD2
CSVHFQGFYGYTF	TGCAGCGTTCACTTTCAGGGTTTCTATGGCTACACCTTC	few	TRBV29-1	TRBJ1-2	NA
CASSPQGNSGGNEQFF	TGTGCCAGCTCACCACAAGGGAATAGCGGGGGTAATGAGCAGTTCTTC	NA	TRBV18	TRBJ2-1	TRBD2
CASRLAKDREWFNEQFF	TGTGCAAGTCGCTTAGCGAAGGACAGGGAGTGGTTTAATGAGCAGTTCTTC	NA	TRBV12-2	TRBJ2-1	NA